This TCR beta chain stems from a study of glioma-infiltrating T cells after dendritic cell vaccination. Findings and limits, study-wide: Complete blood and tumor specimen sets were limited to few patients. Survival was not directly related to TCR clonality in these patients.

In the case of this clone: Its antigen is undetermined.

TCRB CDR3 was amplified from 2 ug genomic DNA or less. Assay: immunoSEQ multiplex PCR; the TCRdb copy retains only in-frame clones and omits some. Of about 58,000 clones in the sample, 85% to 90% were seen once. Regarding time point: after dendritic cell vaccination, including at tumor progression/relapse. Only patients with spare fresh-frozen tumor and over two years of follow-up were included. CDR1 and CDR2 (germline): MNHEY, SMNVEV (reference sequence). The junction had 16 bases not matched to a gene; V was cut back by 5 bases and J by 9 bases. The CDR3 sequence is 16 residues long. The source of this sequence is a human donor with glioblastoma. Sequenced here: blood, sampled after dendritic cell vaccination. V usage is TRBV27 and J usage is TRBJ2-1; 7 bases are a match to TRBD1. The CDR3 DNA reads as TGTGCCAGCAGTATATATGCGGGCACAGGGGCGGGTGAGCAGTTCTTC. It specifies CASSIYAGTGAGEQFF.